This T cell receptor (beta chain) was recovered during a study of T-cell reconstitution after alpha-beta-depleted transplantation in children. Findings and caveats of the study: When one year had passed after transplant, most T-cell counts and diversity came from newly produced T cells. The origin of high day-60 TCRbeta diversity in some patients lay in surviving recipient T cells and thymic progenitors. By about two months after transplant, alpha-beta T cells reportedly arose from several hundred graft clones that had expanded.

J gave up 4 bases and V 6 bases, and 16 bases lay outside the gene matches. From germline, CDR1 is MNHNS and CDR2 SASEGT. This CDR3 has 17 amino acids. For TCRbeta, the library was prepared with unique molecular identifiers. TCRdb processed the PCR reads anew with MiXCR; each CDR3 protein has one entry. This sample yields about 460,000 distinct CDR3 sequences, of which over 9.5% are seen a single time; about 2.1% belongs to the top ten. This clonotype was seen a few times. Its cognate antigen is unknown. The sequence came from a child aged 2 to 10 with inherited bone marrow failure, due to receive a stem cell transplant. This specimen was PBMCs, taken before TCRalphabeta/CD19-depleted stem cell transplant. The rearrangement uses TRBV6-1 and TRBJ2-5; 8 bases are shared with TRBD1. CDR3 protein: CASSAGGAWVYPETQYF. CDR3 in DNA: TGTGCCAGCAGCGCAGGGGGCGCCTGGGTATACCCAGAGACCCAGTACTTC.